Listed below are T cell receptor beta chains from one sample, sequenced in a study of technical replicates of blood from a handful of donors. The assay was immunoSEQ multiplex PCR, and TCRdb's table has in-frame clones only and misses some. The data hold about 66,000 clones, with roughly 92% observed a single time. Sequences were obtained from T cells isolated from PBMCs. All receptors come from a human donor in good health. The CDR3 runs from the conserved cysteine through the conserved F or W. Each record gives: J gene, V gene, D gene, clone size, CDR3 protein, CDR3 DNA. The D gene is left open where the match is weak. Clone size, where shown, is once, few, many, or a class for clones that have expanded.

TRBJ2-1 TRBV4-1 TRBD1 - CASSQRSGQGIYNEQFF TGCGCCAGCAGCCAAAGATCTGGACAGGGAATCTACAATGAGCAGTTCTTC
TRBJ2-2 TRBV11-3 TRBD2 - CASSLSGLAGDSSGELFF TGTGCCAGCAGCTTAAGCGGGCTAGCGGGAGATTCATCCGGGGAGCTGTTTTTT
TRBJ2-1 TRBV10-1 TRBD2 - CASSEPPRLPSGIGQFF TGCGCCAGCAGTGAGCCCCCACGACTTCCTAGCGGGATAGGTCAGTTCTTC
TRBJ1-5 TRBV7-2 - - CASSLEVAGAQPQHF TGTGCCAGCAGCTTAGAAGTGGCAGGGGCGCAGCCCCAGCATTTT
TRBJ1-3 TRBV6-1 - once CASSENRSGNTIYF TGTGCCAGCAGTGAAAACAGGTCTGGAAACACCATATATTTT
TRBJ1-2 TRBV27 TRBD1 - CASSLGTGSIYGYTF TGTGCCAGCAGTTTGGGGACAGGATCTATCTATGGCTACACCTTC
TRBJ2-7 TRBV7-3 TRBD1 - CASSLIGPGQGFYEQYF TGTGCCAGCAGCTTAATAGGTCCGGGACAGGGCTTCTACGAGCAGTACTTC
TRBJ2-1 TRBV27 - - CASWGGGTYEQFF TGTGCCAGCTGGGGGGGCGGGACCTATGAGCAGTTCTTC
TRBJ2-7 TRBV11-2 - - CASSLGPDYEQYF TGTGCCAGCAGCTTAGGGCCTGATTACGAGCAGTACTTC
TRBJ2-7 TRBV10-3 - - CAISAGDYEQYF TGTGCCATCAGTGCCGGGGACTACGAGCAGTACTTC
TRBJ2-3 TRBV4-2 - - CASSYSGPRAGTDTQYF TGTGCCAGCAGCTATTCCGGTCCAAGAGCGGGCACAGATACGCAGTATTTT
TRBJ2-2 TRBV13 TRBD1 - CASSARDRYTGELFF TGTGCCAGCAGCGCCCGGGACAGGTACACCGGGGAGCTGTTTTTT
TRBJ1-5 TRBV4-1 - - CASSHIHLPPRNQPQHF TGCGCCAGCAGCCATATCCATTTGCCCCCCCGGAATCAGCCCCAGCATTTT
TRBJ2-1 TRBV14 - - CASSLRVFDNEQFF TGTGCCAGCAGCCTTCGGGTGTTTGACAATGAGCAGTTCTTC
TRBJ2-7 TRBV7-2 TRBD2 - CASSFTSGSGNEQYF TGTGCCAGCAGCTTTACAAGCGGGAGTGGCAACGAGCAGTACTTC
TRBJ1-4 TRBV29-1 TRBD1 - CSVRTGKVANEKLFF TGCAGCGTCAGGACAGGGAAGGTTGCTAATGAAAAACTGTTTTTT
TRBJ2-1 TRBV5-1 TRBD2 - CASSPSGFTYNEQFF TGCGCCAGCAGCCCTAGCGGATTCACCTACAATGAGCAGTTCTTC
TRBJ1-1 TRBV20-1 - - CSAGGNTEAFF TGCAGTGCGGGAGGGAACACTGAAGCTTTCTTT
TRBJ2-7 TRBV30 - - CAWSLSEQYF TGTGCCTGGAGTCTCTCCGAGCAGTACTTC
TRBJ2-1 TRBV6-5 - - CASSRTYYNEQFF TGTGCCAGCAGCCGGACTTATTACAATGAGCAGTTCTTC
TRBJ1-2 TRBV30 TRBD1 - CAWTKDRGPNYGYTF TGTGCCTGGACCAAAGACAGGGGGCCTAACTATGGCTACACCTTC
TRBJ1-1 TRBV28 TRBD1 few CASAGTGYTEAFF TGTGCCAGCGCCGGGACAGGTTACACTGAAGCTTTCTTT
TRBJ1-2 TRBV2 - once CASTSNYGYTF TGTGCCAGCACCTCGAACTATGGCTACACCTTC
TRBJ2-7 TRBV7-2 TRBD2 - CASSLGTSGSYEQYF TGTGCCAGCAGCTTAGGGACTAGCGGGAGCTACGAGCAGTACTTC
TRBJ1-2 TRBV25-1 - - CASSEQGLDDGYTF TGTGCCAGCAGTGAGCAGGGTCTTGATGACGGCTACACCTTC
TRBJ1-1 TRBV5-5 - - CASSPSFGSVAEAFF TGTGCCAGCAGCCCGAGCTTCGGTAGCGTCGCCGAAGCTTTCTTT
TRBJ2-1 TRBV19 TRBD2 - CASRGLADHNEQFF TGTGCCAGTAGGGGACTAGCGGACCACAATGAGCAGTTCTTC
TRBJ2-1 TRBV9 TRBD2 - CASSATSGRDNEQFF TGTGCCAGCAGCGCGACTAGCGGGAGGGACAATGAGCAGTTCTTC
TRBJ1-1 TRBV5-1 - - CASSLAGGGNTEAFF TGCGCCAGCAGCTTGGCGGGGGGCGGGAACACTGAAGCTTTCTTT